Below are 11 T cell receptor beta chains sequenced from a single sample in a study of shared clonotypes between healthy human individuals. Naive CD8 isolation took CD45RO-negative cells positively selected for CCR7 and excluded terminally differentiated effector memory CD45RA+ cells. Libraries were prepared by immunoSEQ multiplex PCR; TCRdb keeps only in-frame clonotypes and omits some of them. Of 650,000 to 800,000 clones listed, around 92% are singletons. Sequencing was carried out using naive CD8+ T cells sorted from blood. These receptors came from a man younger than 45 in good health.

The chain recombines TRBV29-1 with TRBJ1-2, with D unresolved. The CDR3 spans 12 residues. V gave up 5 bases and J gave up 8 bases, with 15 bases separating them. Germline V gene lookup returns CDR1 SQVTM and CDR2 ANQGSEA. CDR3 protein: CSVRLESGGYTF. The DNA of the CDR3 is TGCAGCGTTCGATTGGAGAGCGGGGGCTACACCTTC.

The chain joins TRBV11-2 to TRBJ2-3, with D unresolved. The V gene lost 7 bases and the J gene lost 6 bases, with 11 bases spanning the gap. The CDR3 totals 12 residues. CDR1 is SGHAT and CDR2 is FQNNGV in the germline V gene. The CDR3 loop is CASTGFEDTQYF. Written as DNA, the CDR3 is TGTGCCAGCACCGGATTCGAGGATACGCAGTATTTT.

This clone was seen a single time. The rearrangement links TRBV7-2 to TRBJ2-7; 11 bases match TRBD2. Losses at the gene ends were 4 bases for V and 2 bases for J; bases not matched to a gene: 4. The CDR3 loop spans 15 amino acids. Germline V lookup: CDR1 SGHTA, CDR2 FQGNSA. CDR3 sequence: CASSSTSGATYEQYF. CDR3 coding DNA: TGTGCCAGCAGCTCGACTAGCGGGGCTACCTACGAGCAGTACTTC. The whole variable domain, remainder taken from reference TRBV7-2 and TRBJ2-7, is GAGVSQSPSNKVTEKGKDVELRCDPISGHTALYWYRQSLGQGLEFLIYFQGNSAPDKSGLPSDRFSAERTGGSVSTLTIQRTQQEDSAVYLCASSSTSGATYEQYFGPGTRLTVT.

The gene calls are TRBV9 and TRBJ2-3, with D unclear. CDR1 is SGDLS, CDR2 YYNGEE, per germline. Trimming pared 6 bases from V and 0 bases from J, leaving 14 bases between. The CDR3 runs 15 residues. The CDR3 loop is CASTQQDLSTDTQYF. The CDR3 DNA is TGTGCCAGCACCCAGCAAGACCTTAGCACAGATACGCAGTATTTT.

This rearrangement joins TRBV7-9 to TRBJ2-1; TRBD1 might be the D (6 bases). Germline V lookup: CDR1 SEHNR, CDR2 FQNEAQ (reference sequence). V dropped 3 bases and J dropped 7 bases, with 16 bases sitting between them. The CDR3 covers 15 residues. The CDR3 spells CASSFRDKVSNEQFF. CDR3 nucleotide sequence: TGTGCCAGCAGCTTCCGGGACAAAGTCTCTAATGAGCAGTTCTTC.

This sequence joins TRBV9 and TRBJ2-1, with D maybe TRBD2 (6 bases). The CDR3 sequence is 16 residues long. V lost 0 bases, J lost 5 bases, and 15 bases lay in between. Germline V CDR1 and CDR2: SGDLS, YYNGEE. Written as DNA, the CDR3 is TGTGCCAGCAGCGTAGGGCCGGGACTGGGGGACAATGAGCAGTTCTTC. Protein sequence: CASSVGPGLGDNEQFF.

The chain uses TRBV29-1 and TRBJ2-1; the D gene is possibly TRBD1 (6 bases). The germline V gene encodes CDR1 SQVTM and CDR2 ANQGSEA. Trimming took 2 bases from V and 9 from J, leaving 11 bases between them. This CDR3 is built from 12 residues. In DNA form, the CDR3 reads TGCAGCGTTGAAACTACAGGGATTGAGCAGTTCTTC. Protein sequence: CSVETTGIEQFF.

The rearrangement uses TRBV7-2 and TRBJ2-3, with D perhaps matching TRBD1 or TRBD2 (5 bases each). Germline CDR1 and CDR2: SGHTA and FQGNSA. This CDR3 comprises 14 residues. V shed 2 bases and J shed 5 bases, with 11 bases lying between them. CDR3 in amino acids: CASSLMSGGDTQYF. The CDR3 DNA is TGTGCCAGCAGCTTAATGTCTGGGGGAGATACGCAGTATTTT. Full variable domain (remainder filled in from reference TRBV7-2 and TRBJ2-3): GAGVSQSPSNKVTEKGKDVELRCDPISGHTALYWYRQSLGQGLEFLIYFQGNSAPDKSGLPSDRFSAERTGGSVSTLTIQRTQQEDSAVYLCASSLMSGGDTQYFGPGTRLTVL.

This chain joins TRBV27 and TRBJ2-3; 8 positions agree with TRBD2. The CDR3 is made up of 15 amino acids. Germline-derived CDR1 and CDR2 are MNHEY and SMNVEV (reference sequence). The V and J ends lost 5 bases and 1 base, in that order; junction bases with no gene match: 5. The CDR3 nucleotides read TGTGCCAGCAGTCCCGGGAGGGCCCGCACAGATACGCAGTATTTT. Residues: CASSPGRARTDTQYF.

V usage is TRBV19 and J usage is TRBJ2-2; 7 bases map to TRBD2. This CDR3 spans 13 amino acids. Germline V lookup: CDR1 LNHDA, CDR2 SQIVND (reference sequence). The V gene end was trimmed by 3 bases and the J gene end by 6 bases; junction bases not matched to a gene: 1. CDR3 protein: CASSITSAGELFF. The CDR3 DNA reads TGTGCCAGTAGTATCACTAGCGCCGGGGAGCTGTTTTTT.

The V and J genes are TRBV5-1 and TRBJ1-3; no definite D call. The CDR3 length is 17 residues. The V and J ends lost 0 bases and 0 bases respectively, with 13 bases between them. Germline CDR1 and CDR2: SGHRS and YFSETQ. CDR3 residues: CASSLEPGISSGNTIYF. The CDR3 DNA follows: TGCGCCAGCAGCTTGGAGCCCGGCATCTCCTCTGGAAACACCATATATTTT.